Below, 11 T cell receptor beta chains from the same sample are listed, as sequenced in a study of neurological immune-mediated disorders. TCRdb re-called the 5' RACE reads through MiXCR, storing one row per CDR3 protein. This sample yields roughly 50,000 distinct CDR3 sequences, of which 16% are seen a single time; 4% to 4.5% belongs to the top ten. What was sequenced was PBMCs. These receptors were collected from a man aged 60 to 69 in good health.

This clonotype was seen at least ten times. CDR3 protein: CSALPQGIAETQYF. The CDR3 nucleotides read TGCAGTGCTCTCCCACAGGGAATCGCGGAGACCCAGTACTTC. V and J are TRBV20-1 and TRBJ2-5, with TRBD1 as a possible D gene (6 bases). The CDR3 spans 14 residues. Trimming removed 5 bases at V and 5 bases at J, with 18 bases between. CDR1 is DFQATT and CDR2 is SNEGSKA in the germline V gene (reference sequence).

At least ten counts were recorded for this clonotype. The rearrangement joins TRBV6-5 to TRBJ1-2; a possible D gene is TRBD1 (6 bases). The CDR3 length is 14 residues. V lost 2 bases, J lost 6 bases, and 13 bases lay in between. Germline V gives CDR1 MNHEY, CDR2 SVGAGI. This chain's CDR3 is CASSYEGGWNGYTF. Written as DNA, the CDR3 is TGTGCCAGCAGTTACGAAGGGGGATGGAATGGCTACACCTTC.

This clonotype was seen many times. The chain couples TRBV12-3 or TRBV12-4 to TRBJ1-2; D remains unclear. V lost 6 bases to trimming and J lost 4 bases, with 18 bases between them. The CDR3 is 15 amino acids. CDR3 nucleotides: TGTGCCAGCAGCCCCCAGTCAGGCGCATTCTATGGCTACACCTTC. It is translated as CASSPQSGAFYGYTF.

Ten or more counts support this clonotype. The chain employs TRBV5-4 and TRBJ2-2; 7 positions agree with TRBD2. CDR1 and CDR2 (germline): SGHNT, YYREEE (reference sequence). With 0 bases clipped from V and 7 bases from J, the junction kept 3 bases outside the gene matches. CDR3 length: 14 amino acids. CDR3 coding DNA: TGTGCCAGCAGCTTGGCCGTAGCGGGCGGGGAGCTGTTTTTT. Its protein is CASSLAVAGGELFF.

This clonotype was observed many times. This chain uses TRBV9 with TRBJ2-1; a possible D gene is TRBD2 (5 bases). Trimming removed 5 bases at V and 5 bases at J, with 17 bases between. CDR3 length: 15 amino acids. Germline loops: CDR1 SGDLS, CDR2 YYNGEE. Here the CDR3 DNA reads TGTGCCAGCAGTTTGACCGGGGAATCCAACAATGAGCAGTTCTTC. As protein: CASSLTGESNNEQFF.

This clonotype has at least ten counts. This rearrangement joins TRBV28 to TRBJ1-5, with 7 nucleotides matching TRBD1. V shed 1 base and J 2 bases; nucleotides not matched to a gene: 5. This CDR3 contains 16 residues. CDR1 MDHEN and CDR2 SYDVKM come from the germline V gene. The CDR3 region is CASSLLQGRGNQPQHF. The CDR3 DNA sequence: TGTGCCAGCAGTTTATTACAGGGGAGAGGCAATCAGCCCCAGCATTTT.

This clonotype has ten or more counts. The gene calls are TRBV2 and TRBJ2-3, with 9 bases aligning to TRBD2. The CDR3 covers 14 residues. CDR1 is SNHLY, CDR2 FYNNEI, per germline. Trimming at V came to 1 base and at J to 5 bases, leaving 1 base not matched to a gene. Written as DNA, the CDR3 is TGTGCCAGCAGTGAAGTGCGGGAGGGAGATACGCAGTATTTT. Translating gives CASSEVREGDTQYF.

The chain is built from TRBV6-1 and TRBJ2-7; 7 nucleotides line up with TRBD2. The J segment lost 6 bases and the V segment lost 1 base, leaving 0 bases of the junction unmatched. The CDR3 consists of 12 residues. Germline V CDR1 and CDR2: MNHNS, SASEGT. In DNA form, the CDR3 reads TGTGCCAGCAGTGAAGTAGCGGGCGAGCAGTACTTC. Residues: CASSEVAGEQYF.

This clonotype was seen at least ten times. V gene TRBV7-9 combines with J gene TRBJ2-5; D ambiguous. CDR3 length: 15 amino acids. Deletions cut 0 bases from V and 5 bases from J, with 13 bases between. Germline lookup yields CDR1 SEHNR and CDR2 FQNEAQ (reference sequence). In nucleotides, the CDR3 is TGTGCCAGCAGCTTAGCTTCGTCAATTTGGGAGACCCAGTACTTC. This codes for CASSLASSIWETQYF.

The J gene is TRBJ1-1, the V gene TRBV7-2, with D unclear. This CDR3 contains 12 residues. The germline CDR1 and CDR2 sequences are SGHTA and FQGNSA. V shed 5 bases and J shed 4 bases, with 8 bases lying between them. The CDR3: CASSRPSTEAFF. Written as DNA, the CDR3 is TGTGCCAGCAGCCGACCCTCCACTGAAGCTTTCTTT.

This clonotype was seen many times. This chain joins TRBV6-5 and TRBJ2-7, with D possibly TRBD2 on 6 matching bases. The germline CDR1 and CDR2 sequences are MNHEY and SVGAGI. This CDR3 has 14 residues. The ends were cut back, 2 bases at V and 2 bases at J, with 10 bases in the middle. The CDR3 sequence: CASSYMRGPYEQYF. The CDR3, as DNA: TGTGCCAGCAGTTACATGCGGGGCCCCTACGAGCAGTACTTC.